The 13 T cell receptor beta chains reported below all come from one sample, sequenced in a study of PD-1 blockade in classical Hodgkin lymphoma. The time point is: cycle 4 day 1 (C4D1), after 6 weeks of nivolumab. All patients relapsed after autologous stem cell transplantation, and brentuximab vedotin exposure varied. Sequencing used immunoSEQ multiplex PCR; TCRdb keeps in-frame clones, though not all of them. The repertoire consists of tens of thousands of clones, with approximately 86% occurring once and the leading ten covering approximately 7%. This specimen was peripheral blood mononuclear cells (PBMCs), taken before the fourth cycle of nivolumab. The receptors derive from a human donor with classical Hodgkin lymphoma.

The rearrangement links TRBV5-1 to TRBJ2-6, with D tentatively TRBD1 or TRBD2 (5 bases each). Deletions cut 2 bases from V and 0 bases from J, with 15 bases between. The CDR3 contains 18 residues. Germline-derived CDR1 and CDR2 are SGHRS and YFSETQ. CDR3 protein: CASSLPRIGTSGANVLTF. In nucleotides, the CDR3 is TGCGCCAGCAGCTTACCTCGGATAGGGACCTCTGGGGCCAACGTCCTGACTTTC.

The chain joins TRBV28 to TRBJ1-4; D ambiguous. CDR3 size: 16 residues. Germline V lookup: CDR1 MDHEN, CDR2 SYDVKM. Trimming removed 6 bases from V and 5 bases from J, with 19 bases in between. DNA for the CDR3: TGTGCCAGCAGCCCGGGCCTCGGGAGGATGAATGAAAAACTGTTTTTT. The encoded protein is CASSPGLGRMNEKLFF.

CDR3 in DNA: TGTGCCAGCAGCCCCACGGTGAACACCGGGGAGCTGTTTTTT. It specifies CASSPTVNTGELFF. The chain carries TRBV7-8 and TRBJ2-2; no firm D call. This CDR3 spans 14 amino acids. V was clipped by 5 bases and J by 1 base, with 8 bases between them. Germline assignment: CDR1 SGHVS and CDR2 FQNEAQ.

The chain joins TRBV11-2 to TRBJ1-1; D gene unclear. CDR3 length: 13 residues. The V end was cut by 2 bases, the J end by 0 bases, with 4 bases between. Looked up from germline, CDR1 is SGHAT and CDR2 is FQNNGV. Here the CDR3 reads CASSLNVNTEAFF. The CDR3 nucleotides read TGTGCCAGCAGCTTAAATGTGAACACTGAAGCTTTCTTT.

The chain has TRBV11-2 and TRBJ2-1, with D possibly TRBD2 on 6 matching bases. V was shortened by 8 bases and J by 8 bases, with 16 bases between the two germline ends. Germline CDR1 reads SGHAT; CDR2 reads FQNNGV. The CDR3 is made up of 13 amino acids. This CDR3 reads CASGGTPLYEQFF. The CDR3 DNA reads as TGTGCCAGCGGGGGGACCCCGCTGTATGAGCAGTTCTTC.

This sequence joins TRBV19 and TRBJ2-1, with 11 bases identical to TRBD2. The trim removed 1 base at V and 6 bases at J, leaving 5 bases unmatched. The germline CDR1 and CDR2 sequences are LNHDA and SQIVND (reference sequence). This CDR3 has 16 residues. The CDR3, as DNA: TGTGCCAGTAGTATAGGGCGTCTAGCGGGGGGCAATGAGCAGTTCTTC. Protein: CASSIGRLAGGNEQFF.

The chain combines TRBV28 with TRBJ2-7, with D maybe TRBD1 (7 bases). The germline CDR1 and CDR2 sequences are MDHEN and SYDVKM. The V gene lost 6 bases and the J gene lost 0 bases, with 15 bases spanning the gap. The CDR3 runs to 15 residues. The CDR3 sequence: CASRGGQVVSYEQYF. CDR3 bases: TGTGCCAGCAGGGGAGGACAGGTGGTCTCCTACGAGCAGTACTTC.

The CDR3: CASSQDWGQQGFSYEQYF. CDR3 DNA: TGCGCCAGCAGCCAAGATTGGGGGCAACAGGGTTTCTCCTACGAGCAGTACTTC. The chain carries TRBV4-3 and TRBJ2-7, with D perhaps TRBD1 (6 bases). Trimming pared 0 bases from V and 0 bases from J, leaving 18 bases between. From germline, CDR1 is LGHNA and CDR2 YSLEER. The CDR3 loop spans 18 amino acids.

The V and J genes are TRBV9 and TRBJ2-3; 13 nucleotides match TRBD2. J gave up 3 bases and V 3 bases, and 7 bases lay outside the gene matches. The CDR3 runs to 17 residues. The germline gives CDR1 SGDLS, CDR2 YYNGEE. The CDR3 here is CASSENRGLAGTDTQYF. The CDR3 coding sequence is TGTGCCAGCAGCGAGAACCGGGGACTAGCGGGGACAGATACGCAGTATTTT. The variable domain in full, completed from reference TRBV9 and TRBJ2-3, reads DSGVTQTPKHLITATGQRVTLRCSPRSGDLSVYWYQQSLDQGLQFLIQYYNGEERAKGNILERFSAQQFPDLHSELNLSSLELGDSALYFCASSENRGLAGTDTQYFGPGTRLTVL.

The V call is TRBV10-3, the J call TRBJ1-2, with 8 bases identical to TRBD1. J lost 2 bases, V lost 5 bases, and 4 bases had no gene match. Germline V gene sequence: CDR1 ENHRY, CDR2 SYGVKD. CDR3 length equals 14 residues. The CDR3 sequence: CAISKDRDNYGYTF. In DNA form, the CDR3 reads TGTGCCATCAGTAAGGACAGGGACAACTATGGCTACACCTTC.

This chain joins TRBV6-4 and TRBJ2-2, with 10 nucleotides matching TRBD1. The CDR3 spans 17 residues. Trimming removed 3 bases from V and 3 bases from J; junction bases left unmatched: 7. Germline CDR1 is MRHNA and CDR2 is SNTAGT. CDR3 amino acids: CASSEGSGQGDTGELFF. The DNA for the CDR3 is TGTGCCAGCAGTGAAGGAAGCGGACAGGGGGACACCGGGGAGCTGTTTTTT.

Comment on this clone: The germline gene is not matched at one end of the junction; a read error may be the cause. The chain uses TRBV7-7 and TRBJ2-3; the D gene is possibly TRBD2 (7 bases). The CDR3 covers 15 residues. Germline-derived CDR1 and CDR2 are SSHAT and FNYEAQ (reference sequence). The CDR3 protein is CASSPGGPGTDTQYF. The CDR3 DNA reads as TGTGCTAGCAGCCCCGGGGGGCCGGGAACAGATACGCAGTATTTT.

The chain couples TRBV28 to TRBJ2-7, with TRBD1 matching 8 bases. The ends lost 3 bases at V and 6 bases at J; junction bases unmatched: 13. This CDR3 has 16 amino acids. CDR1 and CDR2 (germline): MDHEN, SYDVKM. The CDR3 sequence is CASSFWGQARVREQYF. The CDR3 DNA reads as TGTGCCAGCAGTTTTTGGGGACAGGCCAGGGTACGCGAGCAGTACTTC. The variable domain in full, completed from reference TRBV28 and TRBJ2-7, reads DVKVTQSSRYLVKRTGEKVFLECVQDMDHENMFWYRQDPGLGLRLIYFSYDVKMKEKGDIPEGYSVSREKKERFSLILESASTNQTSMYLCASSFWGQARVREQYFGPGTRLTVT.